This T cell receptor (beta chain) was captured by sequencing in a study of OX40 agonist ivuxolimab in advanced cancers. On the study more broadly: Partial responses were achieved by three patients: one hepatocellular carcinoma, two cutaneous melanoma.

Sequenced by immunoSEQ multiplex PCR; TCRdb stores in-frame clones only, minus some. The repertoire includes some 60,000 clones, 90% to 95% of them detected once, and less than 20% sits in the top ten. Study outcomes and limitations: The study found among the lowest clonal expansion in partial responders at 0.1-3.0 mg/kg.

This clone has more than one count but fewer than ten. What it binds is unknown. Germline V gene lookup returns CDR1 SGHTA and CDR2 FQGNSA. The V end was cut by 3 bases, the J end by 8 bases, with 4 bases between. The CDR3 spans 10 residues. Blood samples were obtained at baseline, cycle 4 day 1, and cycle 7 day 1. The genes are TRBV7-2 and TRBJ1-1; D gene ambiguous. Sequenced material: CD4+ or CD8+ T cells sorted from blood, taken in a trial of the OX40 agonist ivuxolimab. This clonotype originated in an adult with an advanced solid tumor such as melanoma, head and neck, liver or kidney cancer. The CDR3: CASSFQEAFF. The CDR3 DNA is TGTGCCAGCAGCTTCCAGGAAGCTTTCTTT.